What follows are 18 T cell receptor beta chains derived from one specimen sequenced in a study of early T cells in non-severe SARS-CoV-2 infection. One entry per CDR3 protein results from TCRdb running MiXCR on the 5' RACE reads. The top ten clones hold about 1.6% of a sample with tens of thousands of distinct CDR3 sequences, more than 10% of them seen once. The sequencing sample was made of whole blood. Source of these receptors: an adult who was a healthcare worker with PCR-confirmed SARS-CoV-2 infection or an uninfected control (not recorded which).

This clonotype was seen repeatedly, ten times or more. CDR3 nucleotides: TGTGCCAGCAGTTTCGGGGCTTCCGGGGAGCTGTTTTTT. This encodes CASSFGASGELFF. This chain connects TRBV12-3 or TRBV12-4 to TRBJ2-2, with D tentatively TRBD1 or TRBD2 (5 bases each). CDR3 length: 13 amino acids. The ends were cut back, 3 bases at V and 6 bases at J, with 8 bases in the middle.

This clonotype was seen once. J is TRBJ2-5 and V is TRBV14; D is unresolved. The V and J ends lost 0 bases and 1 base respectively, with 12 bases between them. Germline V gives CDR1 SGHDN, CDR2 FVKESK. The CDR3 is 16 amino acids. CDR3 sequence: CASSQDPGFIQETQYF. In DNA form, the CDR3 reads TGTGCCAGCAGCCAAGATCCCGGGTTTATCCAAGAGACCCAGTACTTC. Looking up the rest from reference TRBV14 and TRBJ2-5 gives the full variable domain: EAGVTQFPSHSVIEKGQTVTLRCDPISGHDNLYWYRRVMGKEIKFLLHFVKESKQDESGMPNNRFLAERTGGTYSTLKVQPAELEDSGVYFCASSQDPGFIQETQYFGPGTRLLVL.

This clonotype was counted a few times. The chain employs TRBV4-2 and TRBJ1-1; D is undetermined. Deletions cut 0 bases from V and 3 bases from J, with 11 bases between. The germline gives CDR1 LGHNA, CDR2 YNFKEQ. The CDR3 length is 15 residues. CDR3 loop: CASSQDQQRDTEAFF. The CDR3 coding sequence is TGTGCCAGCAGCCAAGACCAACAGCGAGACACTGAAGCTTTCTTT.

This clonotype was counted many times. The CDR3 here is CASSLVGGASYNEQFF. CDR3 in DNA: TGTGCCAGCAGCTTAGTCGGCGGGGCCTCCTACAATGAGCAGTTCTTC. The gene calls are TRBV11-2 and TRBJ2-1; the D gene is possibly TRBD2 (6 bases). Trimming pared 1 base from V and 0 bases from J, leaving 10 bases between. The CDR3 loop spans 16 amino acids. CDR1 is SGHAT, CDR2 FQNNGV, per germline.

V is TRBV29-1 and J is TRBJ2-2; 13 bases line up with TRBD2. After removal of 3 bases from V and 1 base from J, the junction contained 2 bases not matched to a gene. The CDR3 is 16 residues long. The germline CDR1 and CDR2 sequences are SQVTM and ANQGSEA. This CDR3 is CSVERTSGGNTGELFF. CDR3 coding DNA: TGCAGCGTTGAGCGGACTAGCGGGGGGAACACCGGGGAGCTGTTTTTT.

The chain is built from TRBV6-2 or TRBV6-3 and TRBJ2-1; D might be TRBD1 or TRBD2, each matching 6 bases. CDR3 length: 11 amino acids. V lost 2 bases and J lost 14, with 10 bases in between. The germline CDR1 and CDR2 sequences are MNHEY and SVGEGT. This CDR3 is CASSYGGPEFF. CDR3 sequence (DNA): TGTGCCAGCAGTTACGGGGGGCCGGAGTTCTTC.

The count of this clonotype is one. This rearrangement joins TRBV6-4 to TRBJ1-1; the D gene is possibly TRBD1 (6 bases). The V and J ends lost 6 bases and 1 base respectively, with 12 bases between them. Germline V gives CDR1 MRHNA, CDR2 SNTAGT. This CDR3 comprises 14 residues. The CDR3 region is CASRLQGSNTEAFF. The CDR3 bases are TGTGCCAGCAGGCTACAGGGCTCGAACACTGAAGCTTTCTTT.

This clonotype was seen ten or more times. This chain links TRBV19 with TRBJ1-1; D is possibly TRBD1 (6 bases). Per germline, CDR1 LNHDA and CDR2 SQIVND (reference sequence). CDR3 size: 18 residues. The V end lost 0 bases, the J end lost 5 bases, and 22 bases lay between the germline ends. The CDR3 DNA sequence: TGTGCCAGTAGTATAGACTCCCCGACAGGTCCTCGTGGGACTGAAGCTTTCTTT. As protein: CASSIDSPTGPRGTEAFF.

The chain carries TRBV4-2 and TRBJ2-3, with 10 bases lining up with TRBD2. The CDR3 loop spans 19 amino acids. The V and J ends lost 0 bases and 4 bases, in that order; junction bases with no gene match: 13. Germline V CDR1 and CDR2: LGHNA, YNFKEQ. The CDR3 DNA reads as TGTGCCAGCAGCCAAGATCTCCCGGCTAGCGGGGGCTCGTCAGATACGCAGTATTTT. Amino acids: CASSQDLPASGGSSDTQYF.

The gene calls are TRBV4-1 and TRBJ1-4; D is possibly TRBD1 (6 bases). CDR1 is MGHRA, CDR2 YSYEKL, per germline. With 0 bases removed from V and 7 bases from J, the gap between germline ends came to 15 bases. The CDR3 sequence is 16 residues long. The CDR3 reads CASSQEQWGRVEKLFF. For the CDR3, the DNA is TGCGCCAGCAGCCAAGAGCAATGGGGGCGAGTTGAAAAACTGTTTTTT.

V gene TRBV7-9 combines with J gene TRBJ1-2; D is undetermined. V lost 2 bases to trimming and J lost 0 bases, with 16 bases between them. Germline CDR1 and CDR2: SEHNR and FQNEAQ (reference sequence). The CDR3 is 17 amino acids. The CDR3 loop is CASSLLSGYSTNYGYTF. In DNA form, the CDR3 reads TGTGCCAGCAGCTTACTCAGTGGTTACAGTACTAACTATGGCTACACCTTC.

This clonotype was picked up a small number of times. The chain combines TRBV7-2 with TRBJ1-2; D may be TRBD1 (5 bases). The ends were cut back, 2 bases at V and 4 bases at J, with 11 bases in the middle. CDR3 size: 14 residues. Germline CDR1 SGHTA, CDR2 FQGNSA. CDR3 nucleotide sequence: TGTGCCAGCAGCTTATACGGGGACTCCTATGGCTACACCTTC. Protein sequence: CASSLYGDSYGYTF.

The rearrangement joins TRBV7-8 to TRBJ2-7, with 7 bases lining up with TRBD1. V was clipped by 5 bases and J by 2 bases; unmatched bases: 12. This CDR3 spans 16 amino acids. The germline gives CDR1 SGHVS, CDR2 FQNEAQ. The CDR3 spells CASSPQGVSPPYEQYF. CDR3 DNA: TGTGCCAGCAGCCCGCAGGGGGTCTCACCACCCTACGAGCAGTACTTC.

This clonotype was detected only a few times. This chain connects TRBV4-1 to TRBJ1-1; D is uncertain. Trimming stripped 5 bases from V and 1 base from J, with 11 bases between. Germline V CDR1 and CDR2: MGHRA, YSYEKL. This CDR3 region has 14 residues. The CDR3 reads CASSAVFENTEAFF. Here the CDR3 DNA reads TGCGCCAGCAGCGCCGTGTTTGAGAACACTGAAGCTTTCTTT.

This clonotype was detected many times. The chain is built from TRBV20-1 and TRBJ2-5; D is possibly TRBD2 (7 bases). Germline V gene data show CDR1 as DFQATT and CDR2 as SNEGSKA (reference sequence). The CDR3 runs 14 residues. V was cut by 5 bases and J by 4 bases, with 17 bases left in between. The DNA for the CDR3 is TGCAGTGCTTTGTTGGGGCGGGGGCTAGAGACCCAGTACTTC. This encodes CSALLGRGLETQYF.

This clonotype has a handful of counts. CDR3 DNA sequence: TGTGCCAGCAGTCCCGGGACATCAGGCTACCCCACAGATACGCAGTATTTT. This translates into CASSPGTSGYPTDTQYF. The chain carries TRBV6-6 and TRBJ2-3, with D perhaps matching TRBD1 (6 bases). CDR3 size: 17 residues. The V gene lost 5 bases and the J gene lost 2 bases, with 20 bases spanning the gap. Germline lookup yields CDR1 MNHNY and CDR2 SVGAGI (reference sequence).

There are many counts of this clonotype. CDR3 protein: CASSLGPATDTQYF. In nucleotides, the CDR3 is TGTGCCAGCAGCCTCGGGCCGGCAACAGATACGCAGTATTTT. The chain links TRBV7-2 to TRBJ2-3; D remains unclear. V was shortened by 5 bases and J by 3 bases, with 12 bases between the two germline ends. The length of the CDR3 is 14 residues. Germline V gives CDR1 SGHTA, CDR2 FQGNSA.

The chain has TRBV20-1 and TRBJ2-7; D is unresolved. In germline, CDR1 is DFQATT, CDR2 SNEGSKA (reference sequence). The CDR3 covers 18 residues. Trimming stripped 6 bases from V and 0 bases from J, with 27 bases between. CDR3 in DNA: TGCAGTGCCTTGCCTGGCCTTCGCGCCTCCTTCTCCTCCTACGAGCAGTACTTC. Protein product: CSALPGLRASFSSYEQYF.